This entry lists 28 T cell receptor beta chains sequenced from one sample in a study of T-cell memory formation after mild COVID-19 (TCRdb year 2021). Library creation used 5' RACE. TCRdb names Illumina NovaSeq 6000 as the instrument used. TCRdb handled the public reads itself, with Q25 trimming in fastp and clone calling in MiXCR, and kept productive beta chains. Rows are unified per CDR3 protein, each entry keeping the most common DNA and genes. The sample records hundreds of thousands of distinct CDR3 sequences, more than 15% of which are singletons. Jointly, the top ten make up about 22% of the sample. Sequenced material: PBMCs or a T cell subset sorted from them (not recorded which). The receptors here all came from a man younger than 30 who had mild COVID-19 (a few samples of this study predate the infection). The sample titles of this study are shuffled in the database, so cell type and time point are left out; the donor was told from shared clones.

In its sample, this clonotype was seen a few times. V is TRBV11-2 and J is TRBJ2-2; D is ambiguous. V was trimmed by 5 bases and J by 6 bases, leaving 10 bases between them. CDR3 length: 13 residues. Germline V lookup: CDR1 SGHAT, CDR2 FQNNGV. CDR3 residues: CASSALGPGELFF. CDR3 DNA: TGTGCCAGCAGCGCATTAGGGCCCGGGGAGCTGTTTTTT.

The chain is built from TRBV10-3 and TRBJ1-6; the D is unclear. Germline V CDR1 and CDR2: ENHRY, SYGVKD. The germline V and J ends were trimmed by 3 bases and 13 bases, with 13 bases remaining between them. The CDR3 sequence is 13 residues long. For the CDR3, the DNA is TGTGCCATCAGTGAAATTCTCGAGACCCCCCTCCACTTT. Residues: CAISEILETPLHF.

V gene TRBV7-2 combines with J gene TRBJ2-5; D remains ambiguous. The CDR3 is 13 amino acids. Germline V gene sequence: CDR1 SGHTA, CDR2 FQGNSA. The V and J ends lost 3 bases and 2 bases respectively, with 7 bases between them. As DNA, the CDR3 is TGTGCCAGCAGCTTCCAGACGCAAGAGACCCAGTACTTC. This codes for CASSFQTQETQYF.

The chain joins TRBV20-1 to TRBJ1-1, with TRBD1 matching 9 bases. CDR3 length: 15 residues. Per the germline V gene, CDR1 is DFQATT and CDR2 is SNEGSKA (reference sequence). V lost 1 base and J lost 4; bases outside the gene matches: 7. The CDR3 nucleotides read TGCAGTGCTAGAGGTGGACAGGGGACTACCACTGAAGCTTTCTTT. Translated: CSARGGQGTTTEAFF.

This clonotype was seen ten or more times. This chain connects TRBV7-2 to TRBJ1-2, with TRBD1 as a possible D gene (5 bases). The length of the CDR3 is 17 residues. The germline V gene encodes CDR1 SGHTA and CDR2 FQGNSA. The V gene lost 3 bases and the J gene lost 5 bases, with 22 bases spanning the gap. As DNA, the CDR3 is TGTGCCAGCAGCTTTGAGTACCCGGGGCCAAGTTTGTATGGCTACACCTTC. Protein: CASSFEYPGPSLYGYTF.

This clonotype was observed a handful of times. The chain is built from TRBV4-2 and TRBJ1-1; D unresolved. CDR1 LGHNA and CDR2 YNFKEQ come from the germline V gene. The CDR3 is 14 residues long. The germline V and J ends were trimmed by 2 bases and 0 bases, with 7 bases remaining between them. The CDR3 loop reads CASSQSPLNTEAFF. CDR3 in DNA: TGTGCCAGCAGCCAAAGTCCACTGAACACTGAAGCTTTCTTT.

A few counts support this clonotype. This CDR3 is CASSPLGWGGGAEAFF. CDR3 sequence (DNA): TGTGCCAGCAGTCCCCTCGGCTGGGGCGGTGGCGCTGAAGCTTTCTTT. The rearrangement joins TRBV12-3 or TRBV12-4 to TRBJ1-1; tentative D call: TRBD1 (5 bases). V was shortened by 5 bases and J by 6 bases, with 22 bases between the two germline ends. The CDR3 consists of 16 residues.

The chain couples TRBV7-8 to TRBJ1-5, with D maybe TRBD1 (6 bases). The CDR3 totals 15 residues. Trimming removed 6 bases from V and 1 base from J, with 13 bases in between. Germline CDR1 and CDR2: SGHVS and FQNEAQ. This chain's CDR3 is CASRPGAGSNQPQHF. The DNA of the CDR3 is TGTGCCAGCAGACCAGGGGCGGGAAGCAATCAGCCCCAGCATTTT.

This clonotype was counted a few times. The chain joins TRBV5-1 to TRBJ2-3; possibly TRBD1 for D (6 bases). Germline lookup yields CDR1 SGHRS and CDR2 YFSETQ. This CDR3 comprises 13 residues. The germline V and J ends were trimmed by 4 bases and 5 bases, with 11 bases remaining between them. The CDR3: CASSDRLGDTQYF. The CDR3 DNA is TGCGCCAGCAGCGACAGGCTGGGAGATACGCAGTATTTT.

The rearrangement joins TRBV7-2 to TRBJ2-3; D is perhaps TRBD2 (6 bases). V was shortened by 5 bases and J by 3 bases, with 12 bases between the two germline ends. Germline-derived CDR1 and CDR2 are SGHTA and FQGNSA. CDR3 size: 14 residues. CDR3 bases: TGTGCCAGCAGCATCAGTAGCGGTACAGATACGCAGTATTTT. It yields the protein CASSISSGTDTQYF.

This clonotype showed up many times. The chain employs TRBV6-5 and TRBJ1-5, with 8 positions matching TRBD1. V lost 4 bases and J lost 1; bases outside the gene matches: 3. The germline gives CDR1 MNHEY, CDR2 SVGAGI. The CDR3 loop spans 15 amino acids. The CDR3 coding sequence is TGTGCCAGCAGTTGGACAGGGTCAAGCAATCAGCCCCAGCATTTT. Translating it yields CASSWTGSSNQPQHF.

J is TRBJ1-3 and V is TRBV7-9, with D unclear. This CDR3 spans 16 amino acids. CDR1 and CDR2 from the germline V gene are SEHNR and FQNEAQ (reference sequence). Between the trimmed V and J ends, which lost 1 base and 0 bases, there was a span of 10 bases. Here the CDR3 DNA reads TGTGCCAGCAGCTTAGGGAGAGGGAGCTCTGGAAACACCATATATTTT. Translation: CASSLGRGSSGNTIYF.

V and J are TRBV18 and TRBJ2-3, with 9 bases aligning to TRBD1. V dropped 4 bases and J dropped 1; count of bases not matched to a gene: 6. CDR1 KGHSH and CDR2 LQKENI come from the germline V gene. The CDR3 is 16 residues long. CDR3 loop: CASSRDRDRGTDTQYF. As DNA, the CDR3 is TGTGCCAGCTCACGGGACCGGGACAGGGGCACAGATACGCAGTATTTT.

This clonotype was seen repeatedly, ten times or more. In DNA form, the CDR3 reads TGTGCCACCGGGGGACACAGGAACACCGGGGAGCTGTTTTTT. It specifies CATGGHRNTGELFF. The chain links TRBV24-1 to TRBJ2-2; weak D call: TRBD1 (6 bases). V lost 9 bases and J 1 base, leaving 11 bases between the germline ends. The CDR3 is 14 amino acids. Germline CDR1 is KGHDR and CDR2 is SFDVKD.

This clonotype was counted only a few times. The CDR3 bases are TGTGCCAGCAGCTTAGAGTGGGAGTCCAATTCACCCCTCCACTTT. This translates into CASSLEWESNSPLHF. The chain combines TRBV11-2 with TRBJ1-6; D not resolved. Trimming shortened V by 0 bases and J by 7 bases, and 10 bases separated the two germline ends. The CDR3 sequence is 15 residues long. CDR1 is SGHAT and CDR2 is FQNNGV in the germline V gene.

This clonotype has more than one count but fewer than ten. The V gene is TRBV20-1, the J gene TRBJ2-1; 12 nucleotides line up with TRBD2. V shed 2 bases and J 2 bases; nucleotides not matched to a gene: 1. This CDR3 contains 15 residues. From germline, CDR1 is DFQATT and CDR2 SNEGSKA (reference sequence). The CDR3 sequence is CSARRTSGAYNEQFF. The CDR3 region has the DNA TGCAGTGCTAGAAGGACTAGCGGGGCCTACAATGAGCAGTTCTTC.

This clonotype was seen only a few times. The chain is built from TRBV5-1 and TRBJ2-1, with 10 bases lining up with TRBD2. Germline assignment: CDR1 SGHRS and CDR2 YFSETQ. The ends lost 4 bases at V and 7 bases at J; junction bases unmatched: 5. This CDR3 has 14 amino acids. The CDR3 DNA is TGCGCCAGCAGCGAGCGGGGGGGCCAAAATGAGCAGTTCTTC. Protein product: CASSERGGQNEQFF.

V and J are TRBV7-9 and TRBJ2-7, with D possibly being TRBD2 (6 bases). The germline V and J ends were trimmed by 5 bases and 0 bases, with 20 bases remaining between them. CDR1 is SEHNR and CDR2 is FQNEAQ in the germline V gene (reference sequence). The CDR3 spans 17 residues. This CDR3 reads CASSGAVSAGSSYEQYF. CDR3 nucleotides: TGTGCCAGCAGCGGAGCTGTCTCGGCGGGAAGCTCCTACGAGCAGTACTTC.

The CDR3 sequence is CASSFLSQQETQYF. The CDR3 DNA reads TGTGCCAGCAGCTTTTTATCACAGCAAGAGACCCAGTACTTC. This chain connects TRBV7-9 to TRBJ2-5, with D uncertain. Trimming took 3 bases from V and 2 from J, leaving 10 bases between them. The germline V gene encodes CDR1 SEHNR and CDR2 FQNEAQ (reference sequence). This CDR3 is 14 amino acids long.

This clonotype was detected many times. V usage is TRBV5-1 and J usage is TRBJ2-1, with TRBD2 matching 7 bases. The CDR3 contains 17 residues. Per germline, CDR1 SGHRS and CDR2 YFSETQ. V was clipped by 4 bases and J by 6 bases; unmatched bases: 16. The CDR3 is CASSPRGSLAAANEQFF. In DNA, the CDR3 is TGCGCCAGCAGCCCCCGGGGTAGTCTAGCGGCCGCCAATGAGCAGTTCTTC.

The chain couples TRBV19 to TRBJ1-1; no reliable D call. Germline V gives CDR1 LNHDA, CDR2 SQIVND (reference sequence). The CDR3 is 12 residues long. V was clipped by 2 bases and J by 1 base, with 2 bases between them. CDR3 DNA: TGTGCCAGTAGTATATGGAACACTGAAGCTTTCTTT. This encodes CASSIWNTEAFF.

The chain couples TRBV7-2 to TRBJ2-2; no clear D. This CDR3 has 13 residues. CDR1 is SGHTA and CDR2 is FQGNSA in the germline V gene. Trimming shortened V by 5 bases and J by 3 bases, and 7 bases separated the two germline ends. CDR3 sequence: CASSRFDTGELFF. CDR3 bases: TGTGCCAGCAGCCGGTTCGACACCGGGGAGCTGTTTTTT. The full variable domain, rest sourced from reference TRBV7-2 and TRBJ2-2, is GAGVSQSPSNKVTEKGKDVELRCDPISGHTALYWYRQSLGQGLEFLIYFQGNSAPDKSGLPSDRFSAERTGGSVSTLTIQRTQQEDSAVYLCASSRFDTGELFFGEGSRLTVL.

The chain joins TRBV25-1 to TRBJ1-1, with 7 bases matching TRBD1. The CDR3 has 14 amino acids. V shed 4 bases and J 6 bases; nucleotides not matched to a gene: 8. From germline, CDR1 is MGHDK and CDR2 SYGVNS. CDR3: CASSGFDRAAEAFF. CDR3 DNA sequence: TGTGCCAGCAGTGGCTTCGACAGGGCCGCTGAAGCTTTCTTT.

J is TRBJ2-7 and V is TRBV11-2, with unresolved D. V lost 2 bases and J 2 bases, leaving 13 bases between the germline ends. CDR3 length equals 15 residues. From germline, CDR1 is SGHAT and CDR2 FQNNGV. The CDR3 protein is CASSLYIDGTYEQYF. The CDR3 coding sequence is TGTGCCAGCAGCTTATATATTGATGGGACCTACGAGCAGTACTTC.

The CDR3 loop is CASSRTPGQGPDTQYF. DNA of the CDR3: TGTGCCAGCAGTCGAACCCCGGGACAGGGACCAGATACGCAGTATTTT. The chain employs TRBV6-5 and TRBJ2-3; 9 bases agree with TRBD1. This CDR3 region has 16 residues. The V gene's germline CDR1 is MNHEY and CDR2 SVGAGI. The V gene end was trimmed by 5 bases and the J gene end by 4 bases; junction bases not matched to a gene: 10.

This clonotype occurred a few times. V is TRBV7-2 and J is TRBJ2-5, with TRBD2 identical over 11 bases. The V and J ends lost 4 bases and 5 bases, in that order; junction bases with no gene match: 9. Germline-derived CDR1 and CDR2 are SGHTA and FQGNSA. The CDR3 has 16 residues. CDR3 in amino acids: CASSCPSGGLCETQYF. The CDR3 DNA reads TGTGCCAGCAGCTGCCCTAGCGGGGGGCTCTGTGAGACCCAGTACTTC.

The V call is TRBV25-1, the J call TRBJ2-7, with D perhaps TRBD1 (5 bases). Germline V gene sequence: CDR1 MGHDK, CDR2 SYGVNS. Trimming cost V 4 bases and J 5 bases, with 15 bases left between them. CDR3 size: 14 residues. DNA of the CDR3: TGTGCCAGCAGTGGGCGGCGAAGGGGTGACGAGCAGTACTTC. It yields the protein CASSGRRRGDEQYF.

V and J are TRBV5-1 and TRBJ2-2, with TRBD1 identical over 7 bases. This CDR3 has 17 amino acids. V gave up 7 bases and J gave up 6 bases; unmatched junction bases: 18. Germline V CDR1 and CDR2: SGHRS, YFSETQ. For the CDR3, the DNA is TGCGCCAGCGACGTCATACCCAGACAGGGAAGGGCCGGGGAGCTGTTTTTT. Its protein is CASDVIPRQGRAGELFF.